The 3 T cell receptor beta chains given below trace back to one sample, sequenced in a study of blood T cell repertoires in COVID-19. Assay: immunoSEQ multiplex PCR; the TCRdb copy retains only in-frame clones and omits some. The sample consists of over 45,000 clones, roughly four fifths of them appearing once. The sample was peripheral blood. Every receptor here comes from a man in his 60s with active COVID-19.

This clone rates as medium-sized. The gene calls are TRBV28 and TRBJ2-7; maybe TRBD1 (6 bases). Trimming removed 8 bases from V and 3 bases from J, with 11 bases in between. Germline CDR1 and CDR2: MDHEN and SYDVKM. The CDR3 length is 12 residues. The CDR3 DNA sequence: TGTGCCAGCTCCAGGGGTTACTACGAGCAGTACTTC. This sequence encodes CASSRGYYEQYF.

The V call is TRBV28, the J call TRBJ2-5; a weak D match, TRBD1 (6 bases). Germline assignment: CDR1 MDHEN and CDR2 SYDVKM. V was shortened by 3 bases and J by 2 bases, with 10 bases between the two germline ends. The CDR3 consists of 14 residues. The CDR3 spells CASSFWGQQETQYF. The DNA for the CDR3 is TGTGCCAGCAGTTTTTGGGGGCAACAAGAGACCCAGTACTTC.

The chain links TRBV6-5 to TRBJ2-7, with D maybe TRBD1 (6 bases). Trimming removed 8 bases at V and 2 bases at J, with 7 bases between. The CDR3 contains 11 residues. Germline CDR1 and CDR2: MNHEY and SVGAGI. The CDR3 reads CASGQTYEQYF. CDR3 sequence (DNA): TGTGCCAGCGGACAGACCTACGAGCAGTACTTC.